Sequencing of this T cell receptor beta chain was carried out in a study of blood T cell repertoires in COVID-19. Study-level background: Sources were T cells, B-cell-depleted T cells, or PBMCs; the material itself was cDNA or gDNA.

The V gene's germline CDR1 is SGHAT and CDR2 FQNNGV. The V gene end was trimmed by 1 base and the J gene end by 9 bases; junction bases not matched to a gene: 5. This CDR3 region has 14 residues. TCRdb keeps only in-frame clones here, not all; method: immunoSEQ multiplex PCR. Found here are around 110,000 clones, 70% to 85% of them singletons; the top ten hold 3.5% to 5.5%. The TCR originated in a woman aged 70-85 years with acute or convalescent COVID-19. The chain links TRBV11-2 to TRBJ2-4, with 8 positions matching TRBD2. Sequencing input: peripheral blood. The CDR3 spells CASSLAGGSGIQYF. In DNA, the CDR3 is TGTGCCAGCAGCTTAGCGGGGGGGAGCGGCATTCAGTACTTC.